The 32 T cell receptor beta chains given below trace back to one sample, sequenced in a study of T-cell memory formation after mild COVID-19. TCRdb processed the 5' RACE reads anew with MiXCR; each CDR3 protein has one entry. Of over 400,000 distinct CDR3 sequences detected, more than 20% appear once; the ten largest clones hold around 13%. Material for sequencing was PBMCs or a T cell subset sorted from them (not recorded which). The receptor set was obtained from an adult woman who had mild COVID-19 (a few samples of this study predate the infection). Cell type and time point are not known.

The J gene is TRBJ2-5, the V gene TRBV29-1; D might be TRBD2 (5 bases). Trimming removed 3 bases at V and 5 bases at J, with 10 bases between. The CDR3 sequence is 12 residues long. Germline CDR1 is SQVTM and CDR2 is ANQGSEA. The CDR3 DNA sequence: TGCAGCGTTGATTCCGGGGAGGAGACCCAGTACTTC. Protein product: CSVDSGEETQYF. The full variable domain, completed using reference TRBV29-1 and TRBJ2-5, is SAVISQKPSRDICQRGTSLTIQCQVDSQVTMMFWYRQQPGQSLTLIATANQGSEATYESGFVIDKFPISRPNLTFSTLTVSNMSPEDSSIYLCSVDSGEETQYFGPGTRLLVL.

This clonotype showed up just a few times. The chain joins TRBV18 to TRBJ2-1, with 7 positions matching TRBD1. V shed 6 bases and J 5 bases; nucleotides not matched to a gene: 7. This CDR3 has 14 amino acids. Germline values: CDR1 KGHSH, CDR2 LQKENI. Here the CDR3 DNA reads TGTGCCAGCTCCCGGGGACAGTATAACAATGAGCAGTTCTTC. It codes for CASSRGQYNNEQFF.

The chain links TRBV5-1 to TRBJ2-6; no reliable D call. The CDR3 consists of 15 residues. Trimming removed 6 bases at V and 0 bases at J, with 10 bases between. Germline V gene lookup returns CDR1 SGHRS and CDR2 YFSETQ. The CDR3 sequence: CASKVVVSGANVLTF. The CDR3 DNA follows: TGCGCCAGCAAGGTGGTAGTCTCTGGGGCCAACGTCCTGACTTTC.

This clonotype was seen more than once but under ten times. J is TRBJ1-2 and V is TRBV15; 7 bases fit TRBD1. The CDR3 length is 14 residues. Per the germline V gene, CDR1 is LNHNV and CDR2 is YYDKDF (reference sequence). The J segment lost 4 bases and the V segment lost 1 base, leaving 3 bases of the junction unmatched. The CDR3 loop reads CATSRGQGSYGYTF. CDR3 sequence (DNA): TGTGCCACCAGCAGAGGACAGGGTAGCTATGGCTACACCTTC.

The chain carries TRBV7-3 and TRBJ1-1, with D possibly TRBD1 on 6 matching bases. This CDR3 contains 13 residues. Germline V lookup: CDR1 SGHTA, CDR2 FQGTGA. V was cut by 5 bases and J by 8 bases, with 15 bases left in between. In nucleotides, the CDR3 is TGTGCCAGCAGCCGAATGACAGGAGCGGAAGCTTTCTTT. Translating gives CASSRMTGAEAFF.

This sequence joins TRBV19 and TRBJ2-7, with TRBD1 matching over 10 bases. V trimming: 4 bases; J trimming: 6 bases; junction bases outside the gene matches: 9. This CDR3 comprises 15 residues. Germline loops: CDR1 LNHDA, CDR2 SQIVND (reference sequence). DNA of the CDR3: TGTGCCAGTAGTACTTACGGGACAGGGGATGGCGAGCAGTACTTC. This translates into CASSTYGTGDGEQYF.

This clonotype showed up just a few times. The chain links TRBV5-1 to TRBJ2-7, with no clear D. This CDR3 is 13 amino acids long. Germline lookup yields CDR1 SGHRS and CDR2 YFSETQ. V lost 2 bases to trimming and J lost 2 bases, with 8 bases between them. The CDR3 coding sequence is TGCGCCAGCAGCTTATATCCCGCCTACGAGCAGTACTTC. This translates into CASSLYPAYEQYF.

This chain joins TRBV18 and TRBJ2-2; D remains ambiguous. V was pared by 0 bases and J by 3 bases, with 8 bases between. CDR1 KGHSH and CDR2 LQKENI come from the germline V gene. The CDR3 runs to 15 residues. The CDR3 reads CASSPPATYTGELFF. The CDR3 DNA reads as TGTGCCAGCTCACCACCGGCCACTTACACCGGGGAGCTGTTTTTT. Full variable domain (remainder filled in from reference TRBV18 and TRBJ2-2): NAGVMQNPRHLVRRRGQEARLRCSPMKGHSHVYWYRQLPEEGLKFMVYLQKENIIDESGMPKERFSAEFPKEGPSILRIQQVVRGDSAAYFCASSPPATYTGELFFGEGSRLTVL.

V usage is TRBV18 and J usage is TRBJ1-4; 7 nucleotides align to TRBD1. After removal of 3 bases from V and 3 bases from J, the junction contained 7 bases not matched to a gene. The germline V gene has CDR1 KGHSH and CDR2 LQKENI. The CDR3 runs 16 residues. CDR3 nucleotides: TGTGCCAGCTCACCTACGTTCGGACAGGCTAATGAAAAACTGTTTTTT. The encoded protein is CASSPTFGQANEKLFF.

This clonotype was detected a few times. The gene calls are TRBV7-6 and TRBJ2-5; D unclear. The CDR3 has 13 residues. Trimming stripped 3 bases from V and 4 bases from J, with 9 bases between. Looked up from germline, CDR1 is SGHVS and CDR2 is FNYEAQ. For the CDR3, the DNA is TGTGCCAGCAGCTTCCGGGTAGGAGAGACCCAGTACTTC. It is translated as CASSFRVGETQYF.

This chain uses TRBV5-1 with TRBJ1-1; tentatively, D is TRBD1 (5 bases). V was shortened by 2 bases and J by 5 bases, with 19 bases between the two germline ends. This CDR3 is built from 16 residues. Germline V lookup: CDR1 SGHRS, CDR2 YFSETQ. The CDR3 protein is CASSFWWDLNGTEAFF. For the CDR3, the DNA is TGCGCCAGCAGCTTCTGGTGGGACCTCAACGGGACTGAAGCTTTCTTT.

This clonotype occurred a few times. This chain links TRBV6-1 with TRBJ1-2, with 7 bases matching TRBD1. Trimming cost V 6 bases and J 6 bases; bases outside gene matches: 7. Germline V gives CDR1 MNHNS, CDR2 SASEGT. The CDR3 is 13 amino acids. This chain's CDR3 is CASRTGNINGYTF. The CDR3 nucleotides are TGTGCCAGCAGGACAGGGAACATAAATGGCTACACCTTC.

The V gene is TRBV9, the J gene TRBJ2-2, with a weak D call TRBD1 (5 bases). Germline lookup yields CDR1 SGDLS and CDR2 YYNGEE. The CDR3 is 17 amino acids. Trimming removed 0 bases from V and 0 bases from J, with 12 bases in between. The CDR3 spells CASSVAGAGSNTGELFF. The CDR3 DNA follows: TGTGCCAGCAGCGTAGCTGGGGCAGGGTCGAACACCGGGGAGCTGTTTTTT.

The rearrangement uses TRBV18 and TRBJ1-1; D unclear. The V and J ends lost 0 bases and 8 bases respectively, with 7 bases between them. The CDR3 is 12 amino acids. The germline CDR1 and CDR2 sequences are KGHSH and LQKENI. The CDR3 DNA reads TGTGCCAGCTCACCACCGGTTGGGGAAGCTTTCTTT. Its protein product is CASSPPVGEAFF.

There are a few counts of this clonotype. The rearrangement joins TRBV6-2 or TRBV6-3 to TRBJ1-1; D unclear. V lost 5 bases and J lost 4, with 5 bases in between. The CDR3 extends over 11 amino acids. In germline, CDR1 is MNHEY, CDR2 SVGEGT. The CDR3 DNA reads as TGTGCCAGCAGTCCTAGCACTGAAGCTTTCTTT. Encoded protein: CASSPSTEAFF.

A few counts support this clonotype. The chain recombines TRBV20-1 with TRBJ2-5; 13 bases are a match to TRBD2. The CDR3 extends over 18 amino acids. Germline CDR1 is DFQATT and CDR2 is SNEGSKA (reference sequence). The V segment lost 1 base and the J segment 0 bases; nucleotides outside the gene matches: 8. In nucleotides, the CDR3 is TGCAGTGCTAGAGTGGAACTAGCGGGAGGGCCGTACCAAGAGACCCAGTACTTC. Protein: CSARVELAGGPYQETQYF.

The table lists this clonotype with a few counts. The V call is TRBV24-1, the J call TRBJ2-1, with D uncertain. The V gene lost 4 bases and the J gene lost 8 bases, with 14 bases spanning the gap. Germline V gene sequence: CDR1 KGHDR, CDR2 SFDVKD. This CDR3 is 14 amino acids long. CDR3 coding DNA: TGTGCCACCAGTGAGGCCTCGGACCTGTATGAGCAGTTCTTC. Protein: CATSEASDLYEQFF.

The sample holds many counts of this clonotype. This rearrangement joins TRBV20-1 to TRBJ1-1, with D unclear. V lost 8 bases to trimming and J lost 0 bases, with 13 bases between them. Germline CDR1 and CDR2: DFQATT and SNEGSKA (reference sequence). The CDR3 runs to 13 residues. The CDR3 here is CSPNLPLNTEAFF. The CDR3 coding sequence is TGCAGTCCAAACCTACCCTTGAACACTGAAGCTTTCTTT.

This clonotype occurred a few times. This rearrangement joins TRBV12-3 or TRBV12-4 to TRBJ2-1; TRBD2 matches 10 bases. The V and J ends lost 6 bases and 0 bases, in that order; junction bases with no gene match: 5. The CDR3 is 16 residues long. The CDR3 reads CASRSGLADSYNEQFF. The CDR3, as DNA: TGTGCCAGCAGGAGCGGACTAGCGGACTCCTACAATGAGCAGTTCTTC.

In nucleotides, the CDR3 is TGTGCCAGCTCAGGAAACAGGGGTGGCAATGAGCAGTTCTTC. This encodes CASSGNRGGNEQFF. The chain is built from TRBV18 and TRBJ2-1; TRBD1 aligns across 7 bases. Germline-derived CDR1 and CDR2 are KGHSH and LQKENI. V lost 5 bases and J lost 6; bases outside the gene matches: 7. CDR3 length: 14 amino acids.

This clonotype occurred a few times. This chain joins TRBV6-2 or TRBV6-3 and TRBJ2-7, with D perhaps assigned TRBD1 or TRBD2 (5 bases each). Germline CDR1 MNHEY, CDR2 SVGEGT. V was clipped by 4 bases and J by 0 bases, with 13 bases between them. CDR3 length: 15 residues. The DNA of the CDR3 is TGTGCCAGCAGTTGGGACGAAAGGAGCTCCTACGAGCAGTACTTC. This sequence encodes CASSWDERSSYEQYF.

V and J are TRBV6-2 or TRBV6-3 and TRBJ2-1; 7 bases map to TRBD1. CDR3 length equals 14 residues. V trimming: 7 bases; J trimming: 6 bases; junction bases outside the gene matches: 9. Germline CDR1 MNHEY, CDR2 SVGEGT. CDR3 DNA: TGTGCCAGCACCTCTAACAGGGGCCTCAATGAGCAGTTCTTC. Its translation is CASTSNRGLNEQFF.

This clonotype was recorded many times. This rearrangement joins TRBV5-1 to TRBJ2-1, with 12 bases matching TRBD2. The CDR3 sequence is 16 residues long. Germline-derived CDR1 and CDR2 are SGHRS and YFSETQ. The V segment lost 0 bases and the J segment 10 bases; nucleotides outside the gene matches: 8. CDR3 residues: CASSLAPGLAGSEQFF. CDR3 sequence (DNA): TGCGCCAGCAGCTTGGCGCCGGGACTAGCGGGTAGCGAGCAGTTCTTC.

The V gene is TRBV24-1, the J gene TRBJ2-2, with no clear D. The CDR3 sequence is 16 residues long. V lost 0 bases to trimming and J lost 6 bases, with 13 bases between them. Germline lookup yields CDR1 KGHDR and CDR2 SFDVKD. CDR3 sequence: CATSDLGPPVSGELFF. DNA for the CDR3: TGTGCCACCAGTGATTTGGGTCCCCCGGTCTCCGGGGAGCTGTTTTTT.

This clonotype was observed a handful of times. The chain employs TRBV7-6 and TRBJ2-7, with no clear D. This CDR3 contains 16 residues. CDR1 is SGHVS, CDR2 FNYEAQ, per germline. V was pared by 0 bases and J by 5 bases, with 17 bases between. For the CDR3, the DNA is TGTGCCAGCAGCTTAGCCCCCACGAGTGTAGTCCACGAGCAGTACTTC. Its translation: CASSLAPTSVVHEQYF.

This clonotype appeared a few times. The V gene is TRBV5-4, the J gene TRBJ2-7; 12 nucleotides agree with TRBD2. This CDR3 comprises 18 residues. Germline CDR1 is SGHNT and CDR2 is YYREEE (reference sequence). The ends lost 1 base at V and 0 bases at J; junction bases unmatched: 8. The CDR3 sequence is CASSLYGLAGSSSYEQYF. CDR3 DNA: TGTGCCAGCAGCTTGTACGGACTAGCGGGGAGCAGCTCCTACGAGCAGTACTTC. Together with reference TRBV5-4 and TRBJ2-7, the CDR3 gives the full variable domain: ETGVTQSPTHLIKTRGQQVTLRCSSQSGHNTVSWYQQALGQGPQFIFQYYREEENGRGNFPPRFSGLQFPNYSSELNVNALELDDSALYLCASSLYGLAGSSSYEQYFGPGTRLTVT.

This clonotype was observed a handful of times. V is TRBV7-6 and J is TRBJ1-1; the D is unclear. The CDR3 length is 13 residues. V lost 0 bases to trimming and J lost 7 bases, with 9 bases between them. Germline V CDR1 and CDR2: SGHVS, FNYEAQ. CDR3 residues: CASSLATLGEAFF. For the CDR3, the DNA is TGTGCCAGCAGCTTAGCCACCCTCGGTGAAGCTTTCTTT.

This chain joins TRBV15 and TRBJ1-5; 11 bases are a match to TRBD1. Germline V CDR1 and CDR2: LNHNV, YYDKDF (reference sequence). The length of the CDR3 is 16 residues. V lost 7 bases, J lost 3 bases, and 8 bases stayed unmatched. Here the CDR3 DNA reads TGTGCCACCACAAGGACAGGGGGCCCTTCCAATCAGCCCCAGCATTTT. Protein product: CATTRTGGPSNQPQHF.

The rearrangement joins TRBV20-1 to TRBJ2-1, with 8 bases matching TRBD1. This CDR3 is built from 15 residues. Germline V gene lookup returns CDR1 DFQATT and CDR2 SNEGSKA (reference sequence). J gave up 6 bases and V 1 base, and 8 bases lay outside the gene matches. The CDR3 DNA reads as TGCAGTGCTAGAGTCCAACAGGGGGTGGCCAATGAGCAGTTCTTC. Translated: CSARVQQGVANEQFF.

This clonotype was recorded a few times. The CDR3 region has the DNA TGTGCCAGCAGCCCCGGTCCGCCGGGGCACGAGCAGTACTTC. It specifies CASSPGPPGHEQYF. The rearrangement joins TRBV7-8 to TRBJ2-7, with D perhaps assigned TRBD1 or TRBD2 (5 bases each). CDR1 and CDR2 (germline): SGHVS, FQNEAQ. This CDR3 contains 14 residues. With 5 bases removed from V and 5 bases from J, the gap between germline ends came to 16 bases.

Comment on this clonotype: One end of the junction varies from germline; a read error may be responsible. CDR3 protein: CSVEGGDRGYEQYF. CDR3 sequence (DNA): TGCAGCGTCGAAGGGGGGGACAGGGGTTACGAGCAGTACTTC. The chain joins TRBV29-1 to TRBJ2-7; 10 nucleotides match TRBD1. The CDR3 sequence is 14 residues long. Germline CDR1 reads SQVTM; CDR2 reads ANQGSEA.

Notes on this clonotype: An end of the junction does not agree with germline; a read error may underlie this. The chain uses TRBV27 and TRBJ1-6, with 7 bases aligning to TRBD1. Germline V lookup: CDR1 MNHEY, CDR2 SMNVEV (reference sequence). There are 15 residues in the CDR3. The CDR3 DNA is TGTGCAAGCAGGCTACAGGGGCTGAATAATTCACCCCTCCACTTT. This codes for CASRLQGLNNSPLHF.